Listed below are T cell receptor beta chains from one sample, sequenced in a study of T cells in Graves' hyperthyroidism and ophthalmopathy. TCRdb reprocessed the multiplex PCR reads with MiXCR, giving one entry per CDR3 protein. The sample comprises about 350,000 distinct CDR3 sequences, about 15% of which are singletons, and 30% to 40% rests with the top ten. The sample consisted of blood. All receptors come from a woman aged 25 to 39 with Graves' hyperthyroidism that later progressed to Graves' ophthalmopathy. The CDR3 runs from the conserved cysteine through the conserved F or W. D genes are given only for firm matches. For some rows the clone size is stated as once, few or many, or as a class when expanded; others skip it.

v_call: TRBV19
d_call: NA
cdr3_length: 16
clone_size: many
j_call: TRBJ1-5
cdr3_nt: TGTGCCAGTAGTATCAGGGGATCGGATAGCAATCAGCCCCAGCATTTT
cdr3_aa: CASSIRGSDSNQPQHF

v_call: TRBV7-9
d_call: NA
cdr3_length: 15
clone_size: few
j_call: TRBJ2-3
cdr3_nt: TGTGCCAGCAGCGCCGAGACTACCCGCACAGATACGCAGTATTTT
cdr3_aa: CASSAETTRTDTQYF

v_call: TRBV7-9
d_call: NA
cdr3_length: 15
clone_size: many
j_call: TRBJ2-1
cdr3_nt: TGTGCCAGCAGCGTTAGATACCGGATAAGCAATGAGCAGTTCTTC
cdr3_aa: CASSVRYRISNEQFF

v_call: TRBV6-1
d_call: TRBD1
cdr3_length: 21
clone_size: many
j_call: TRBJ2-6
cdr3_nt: TGTGCCAGCAGAGCCCGGCCGGGACAGCGCACCCTTCCGCCTGGGGCCAACGTCCTGACTTTC
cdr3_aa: CASRARPGQRTLPPGANVLTF

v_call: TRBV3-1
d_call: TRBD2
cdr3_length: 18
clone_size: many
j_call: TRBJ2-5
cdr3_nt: TGTGCCAGCAGCCAAGGACTAGCGGGGGGTACGTACCAAGAGACCCAGTACTTC
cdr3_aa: CASSQGLAGGTYQETQYF

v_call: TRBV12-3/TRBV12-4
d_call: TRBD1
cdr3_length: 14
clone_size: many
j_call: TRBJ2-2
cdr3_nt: TGTGCCAGCAGTTCCAGACAGGGGGCCGGGGAGCTGTTTTTT
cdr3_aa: CASSSRQGAGELFF

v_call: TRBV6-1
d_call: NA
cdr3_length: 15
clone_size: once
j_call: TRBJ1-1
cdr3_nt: TGTGCCAGCAGTGTCAACGGGGGGTATTTCGCCGAAGCTTTCTTT
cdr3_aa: CASSVNGGYFAEAFF

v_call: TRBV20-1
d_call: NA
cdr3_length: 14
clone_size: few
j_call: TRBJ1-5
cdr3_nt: TGCAGTGCTAGACAGGGAGTGAAAAATCAGCCCCAGCATTTT
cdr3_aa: CSARQGVKNQPQHF

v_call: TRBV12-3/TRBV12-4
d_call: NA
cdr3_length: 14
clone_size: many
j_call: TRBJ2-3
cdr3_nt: TGTGCCAGCAGTTTTGGTAGGAGACCAGATACGCAGTATTTT
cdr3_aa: CASSFGRRPDTQYF

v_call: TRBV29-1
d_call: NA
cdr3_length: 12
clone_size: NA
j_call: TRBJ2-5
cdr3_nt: TGCAGCGTTGATGGGGCACAAGAGACCCAGTACTTC
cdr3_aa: CSVDGAQETQYF

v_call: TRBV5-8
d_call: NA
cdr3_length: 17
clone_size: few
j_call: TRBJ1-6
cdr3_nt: TGTGCCAGCAGTTCTTTTAACAGGGATGCCTATAATTCACCCCTCCACTTT
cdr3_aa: CASSSFNRDAYNSPLHF

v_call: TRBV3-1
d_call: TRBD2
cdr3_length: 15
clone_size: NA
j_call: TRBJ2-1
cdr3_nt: TGTGCCAGCTCCGGGGGGGATCCCTCCTACAATGAGCAGTTCTTC
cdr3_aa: CASSGGDPSYNEQFF

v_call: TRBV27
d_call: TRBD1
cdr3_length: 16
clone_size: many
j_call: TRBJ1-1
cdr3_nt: TGTGCCAGCAGCCCAGCCCCCGGACAGGGGGCCCCTGAAGCTTTCTTT
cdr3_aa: CASSPAPGQGAPEAFF

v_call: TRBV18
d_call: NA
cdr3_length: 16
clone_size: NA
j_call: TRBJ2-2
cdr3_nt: TGTGCCAGCTCACGTACACCGGGACCGGACACCGGGGAGCTGTTTTTT
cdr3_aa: CASSRTPGPDTGELFF

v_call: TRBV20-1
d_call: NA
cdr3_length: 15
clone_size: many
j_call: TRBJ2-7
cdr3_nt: TGCAGTGCTACTCCGAAGACAGCCCTGGCCTACGAGCAGTACTTC
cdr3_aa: CSATPKTALAYEQYF

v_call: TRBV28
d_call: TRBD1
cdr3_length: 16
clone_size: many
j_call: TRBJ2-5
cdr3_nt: TGTGCCAGCAGTTTATCCTCCCGGACAGGGAAAGAGACCCAGTACTTC
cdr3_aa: CASSLSSRTGKETQYF

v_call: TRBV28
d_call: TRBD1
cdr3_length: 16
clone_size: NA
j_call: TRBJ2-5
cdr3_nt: TGTGCCAGCAGTTTATTCACAGGGGCAGCCCAAGAGACCCAGTACTTC
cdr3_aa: CASSLFTGAAQETQYF

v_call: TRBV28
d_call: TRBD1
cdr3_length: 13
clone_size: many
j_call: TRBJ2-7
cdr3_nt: TGTGCCAGCAGTACTCGGACAGGGGACGAGCAGTACTTC
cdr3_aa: CASSTRTGDEQYF

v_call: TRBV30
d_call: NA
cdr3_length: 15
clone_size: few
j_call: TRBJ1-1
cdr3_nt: TGTGCCTGCTATCCGGCCTTTGGGGGAACAACTGAAGCTTTCTTT
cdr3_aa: CACYPAFGGTTEAFF

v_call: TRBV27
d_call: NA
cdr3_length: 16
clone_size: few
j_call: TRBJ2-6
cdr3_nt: TGTGCCAGCAGATTTATCGGGGGCTCTGGGGCCAACGTCCTGACTTTC
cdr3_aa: CASRFIGGSGANVLTF

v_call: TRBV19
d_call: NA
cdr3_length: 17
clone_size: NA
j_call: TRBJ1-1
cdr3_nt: TGTGCCAGTAGTATAGAGCGAACGGCGCGGGCGAACACTGAAGCTTTCTTT
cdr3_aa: CASSIERTARANTEAFF

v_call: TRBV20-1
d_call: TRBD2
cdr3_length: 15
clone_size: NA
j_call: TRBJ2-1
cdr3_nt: TGCAGTGCTAGCCCAGCGGGAGAAAAGAACAATGAGCAGTTCTTC
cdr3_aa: CSASPAGEKNNEQFF

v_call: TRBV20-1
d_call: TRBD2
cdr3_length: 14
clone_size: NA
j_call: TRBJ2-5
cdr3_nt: TGCAGTGCTAGGCTAGCGGGGCCCAGCGAGACCCAGTACTTC
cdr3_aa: CSARLAGPSETQYF

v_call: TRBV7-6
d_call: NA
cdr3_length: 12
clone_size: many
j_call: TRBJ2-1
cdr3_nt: TGTGCCAGCAGCCAGACGGGAAATGAGCAGTTCTTC
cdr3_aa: CASSQTGNEQFF

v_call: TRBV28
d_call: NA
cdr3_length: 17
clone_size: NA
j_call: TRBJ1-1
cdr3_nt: TGTGCCAGCAGCTCAAGGGACACACGAAACGCGAACACTGAAGCTTTCTTT
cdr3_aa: CASSSRDTRNANTEAFF

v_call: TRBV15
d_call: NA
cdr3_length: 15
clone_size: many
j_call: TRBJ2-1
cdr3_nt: TGTGCCACCAGCGACGCGGGGCCTTCCTACAATGAGCAGTTCTTC
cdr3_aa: CATSDAGPSYNEQFF

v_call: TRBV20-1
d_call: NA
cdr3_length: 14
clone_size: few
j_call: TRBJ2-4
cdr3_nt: TGCAGTGCTAGAGATGCGGATAATACAAACATTCAGTACTTC
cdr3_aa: CSARDADNTNIQYF

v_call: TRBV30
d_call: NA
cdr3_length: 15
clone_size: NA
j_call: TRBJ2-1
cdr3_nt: TGTGCCTGGACTATGGAGCGGGCCCCCTACAATGAGCAGTTCTTC
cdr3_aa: CAWTMERAPYNEQFF

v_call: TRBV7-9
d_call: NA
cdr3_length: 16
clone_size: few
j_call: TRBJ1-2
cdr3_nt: TGTGCCAGCAGCTTAGGGACGCCTCGGAGACACTATGGCTACACCTTC
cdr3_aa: CASSLGTPRRHYGYTF

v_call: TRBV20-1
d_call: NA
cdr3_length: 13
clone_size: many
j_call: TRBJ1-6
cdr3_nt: TGCAGTGCTAGGGGCCCTCCGGCTTCACCCCTCCACTTT
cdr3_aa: CSARGPPASPLHF

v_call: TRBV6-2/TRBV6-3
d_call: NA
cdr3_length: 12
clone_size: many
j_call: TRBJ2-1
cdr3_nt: TGTGCCAGCTGGACTAACAGGCTTGAGCAGTTCTTC
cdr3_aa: CASWTNRLEQFF

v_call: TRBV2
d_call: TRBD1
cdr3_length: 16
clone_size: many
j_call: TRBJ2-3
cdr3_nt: TGTGCCAGCAGCCCATTCGGGACAGGGATGGCAGATACGCAGTATTTT
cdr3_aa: CASSPFGTGMADTQYF

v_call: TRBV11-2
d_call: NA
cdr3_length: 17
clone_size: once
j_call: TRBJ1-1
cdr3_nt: TGTGCCAGCAGCTTAGATGGGAGTGGCAGAATGAACACTGAAGCTTGCTTT
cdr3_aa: CASSLDGSGRMNTEACF

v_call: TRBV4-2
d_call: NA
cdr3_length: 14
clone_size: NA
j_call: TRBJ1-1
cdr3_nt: TGTGCCAGCAGACCCGGGACGACGAACACTGAAGCTTTCTTT
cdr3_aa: CASRPGTTNTEAFF

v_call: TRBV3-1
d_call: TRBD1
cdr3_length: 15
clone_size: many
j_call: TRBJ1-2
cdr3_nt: TGTGCCAGCAGCCAGGCGTTCGGACAGGGGTATGGCTACACCTTC
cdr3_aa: CASSQAFGQGYGYTF

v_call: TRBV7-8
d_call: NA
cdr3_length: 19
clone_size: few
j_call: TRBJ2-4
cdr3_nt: TGTGCCAGCAGCTTAGCTTCCAGACTAGTCGGTATTACCAAAAACGTTCAGTACTTC
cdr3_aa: CASSLASRLVGITKNVQYF

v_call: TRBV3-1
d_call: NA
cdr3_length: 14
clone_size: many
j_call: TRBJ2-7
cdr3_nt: TGTGCCAGCAGCCAGGAACTAGAGCTAAACGAGCAGTACTTC
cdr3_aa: CASSQELELNEQYF

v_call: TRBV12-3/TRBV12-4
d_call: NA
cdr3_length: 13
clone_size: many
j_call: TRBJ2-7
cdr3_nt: TGTGCCAGCAGTTTGGAAGGGGTGCATGAGCAGTACTTC
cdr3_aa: CASSLEGVHEQYF

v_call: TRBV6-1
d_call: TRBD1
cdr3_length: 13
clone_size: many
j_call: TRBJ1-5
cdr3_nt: TGTGCCGGAGGACAGGGGATGAATCAGCCCCAGCATTTT
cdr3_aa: CAGGQGMNQPQHF

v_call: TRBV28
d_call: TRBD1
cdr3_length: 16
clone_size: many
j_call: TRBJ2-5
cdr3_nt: TGTGCCAGCAGTTTTTCAGGGACAGCTATACAAGAGACCCAGTACTTC
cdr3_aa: CASSFSGTAIQETQYF

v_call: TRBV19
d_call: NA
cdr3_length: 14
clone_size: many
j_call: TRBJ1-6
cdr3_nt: TGTGCCAGTAGTCGGGCAGTTTCTAATTCACCCCTCCACTTT
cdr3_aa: CASSRAVSNSPLHF

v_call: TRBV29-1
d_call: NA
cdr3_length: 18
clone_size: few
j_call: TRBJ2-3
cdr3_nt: TGCAGCGTTGAAGACCCGAATGACAGGCCGGGGGGCACAGATACGCAGTATTTT
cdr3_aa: CSVEDPNDRPGGTDTQYF

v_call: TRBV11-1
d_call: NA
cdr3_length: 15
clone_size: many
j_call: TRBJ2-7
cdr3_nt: TGTGCCAGCAGCTTAGCCCCATCTAACTACTACGAGCAGTACTTC
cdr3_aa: CASSLAPSNYYEQYF

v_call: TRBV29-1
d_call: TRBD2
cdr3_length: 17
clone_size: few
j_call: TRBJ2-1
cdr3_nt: TGCAGCGTTGAAGTCCTAGCGGGAGGGCTCTCCTACAATGAGCAGTTCTTC
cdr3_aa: CSVEVLAGGLSYNEQFF

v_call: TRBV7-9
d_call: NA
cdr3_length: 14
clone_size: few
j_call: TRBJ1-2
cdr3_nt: TGTGCCAGCAGCTTAGCAGGGGACGGCTATGGCTACACCTTC
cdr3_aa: CASSLAGDGYGYTF

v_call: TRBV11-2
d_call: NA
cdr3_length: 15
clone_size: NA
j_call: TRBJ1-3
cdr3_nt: TGTGCCAGCAGCCCATCGGACAGCGCCGGAAACACCATATATTTT
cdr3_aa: CASSPSDSAGNTIYF

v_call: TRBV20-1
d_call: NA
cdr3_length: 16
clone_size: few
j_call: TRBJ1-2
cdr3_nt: TGCAGTGCTAGAGAGATAGCTGCAGGCCAGTACTATGGCTACACCTTC
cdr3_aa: CSAREIAAGQYYGYTF

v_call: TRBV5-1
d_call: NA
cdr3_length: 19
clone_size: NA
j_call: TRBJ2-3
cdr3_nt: TGCGCCAGCAGCTTTAAGAAAGGAGCGGCAGGACTGGGCACAGATACGCAGTATTTT
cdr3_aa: CASSFKKGAAGLGTDTQYF

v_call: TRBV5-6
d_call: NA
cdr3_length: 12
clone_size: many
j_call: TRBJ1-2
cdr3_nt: TGTGCCAGCAGCTGGGCGAGCTATGGCTACACCTTC
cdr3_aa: CASSWASYGYTF

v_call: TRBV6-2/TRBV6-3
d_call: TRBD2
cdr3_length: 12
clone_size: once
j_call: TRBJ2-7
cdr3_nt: TGTGCCAGCAGGGGGGGGGGCTACGAGCAGTACTTC
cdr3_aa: CASRGGGYEQYF

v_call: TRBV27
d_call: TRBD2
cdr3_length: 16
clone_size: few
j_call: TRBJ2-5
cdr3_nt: TGTGCCAGCAGTCCTAGACCAAGGGAGGGCCAAGAGACCCAGTACTTC
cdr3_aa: CASSPRPREGQETQYF

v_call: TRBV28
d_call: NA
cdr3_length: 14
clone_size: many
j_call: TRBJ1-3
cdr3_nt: TGTGCCAGCAGTTTATTGGGGGCGGAGGACACCATATATTTT
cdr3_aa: CASSLLGAEDTIYF

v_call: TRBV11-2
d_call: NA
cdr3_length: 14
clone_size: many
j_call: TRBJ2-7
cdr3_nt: TGTGCCAGCAACCCTACCGGGCAACCGTACGAGCAGTACTTC
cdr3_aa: CASNPTGQPYEQYF